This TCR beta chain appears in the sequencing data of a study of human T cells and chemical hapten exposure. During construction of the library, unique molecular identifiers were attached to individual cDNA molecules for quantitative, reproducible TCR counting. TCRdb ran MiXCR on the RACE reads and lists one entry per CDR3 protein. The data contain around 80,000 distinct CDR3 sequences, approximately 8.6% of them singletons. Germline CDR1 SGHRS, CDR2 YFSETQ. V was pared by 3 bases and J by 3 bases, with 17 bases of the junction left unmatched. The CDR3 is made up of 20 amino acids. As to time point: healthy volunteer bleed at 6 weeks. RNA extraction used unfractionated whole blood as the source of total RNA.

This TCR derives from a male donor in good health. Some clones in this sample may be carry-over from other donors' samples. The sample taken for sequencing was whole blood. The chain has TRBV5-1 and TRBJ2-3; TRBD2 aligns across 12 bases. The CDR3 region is CASSSVPRLPSGRVTDTQYF. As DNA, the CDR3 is TGCGCCAGCAGCTCCGTACCCAGACTTCCTAGCGGGAGGGTAACAGATACGCAGTATTTT.